These 31 T cell receptor beta chains were all obtained from the same sample, sequenced in a study of neurological immune-mediated disorders. In TCRdb, the 5' RACE reads were re-called with MiXCR into one record per CDR3 protein. The sample has tens of thousands of distinct CDR3 sequences; nearly 25% are singletons. Documented time point: technical triplicate 2. The sequencing sample was made of PBMCs. The receptor source for this set is a man aged 55 to 70 with HTLV-1-associated myelopathy (HAM/TSP).

This clonotype was detected many times. The chain combines TRBV28 with TRBJ1-6; D ambiguous. The germline CDR1 and CDR2 sequences are MDHEN and SYDVKM. V lost 3 bases, J lost 6 bases, and 9 bases lay in between. This CDR3 is 14 amino acids long. DNA of the CDR3: TGTGCCAGCAGTTTCCGTATTAGTAATTCACCCCTCCACTTT. Translated: CASSFRISNSPLHF.

In this sample, this clonotype turned up many times. This sequence joins TRBV10-3 and TRBJ2-3, with 7 nucleotides matching TRBD2. This CDR3 has 16 amino acids. With V trimmed by 3 bases and J by 3 bases, 9 bases remained unmatched. Germline CDR1 and CDR2: ENHRY and SYGVKD. The CDR3 reads CAISDLAEGRTDTQYF. CDR3 coding DNA: TGTGCCATCAGTGATCTAGCGGAGGGGAGGACAGATACGCAGTATTTT.

The chain carries TRBV28 and TRBJ2-1, with D possibly being TRBD1 or TRBD2 (5 bases each). Germline CDR1 and CDR2: MDHEN and SYDVKM. The CDR3 sequence is 14 residues long. The V gene lost 6 bases and the J gene lost 7 bases, with 16 bases spanning the gap. The CDR3 region has the DNA TGTGCCAGCAGAGGGACCACAATTCGGAATGAGCAGTTCTTC. The encoded protein is CASRGTTIRNEQFF.

This clonotype was counted only a few times. V and J are TRBV7-9 and TRBJ1-1, with no clear D. Trimming stripped 4 bases from V and 8 bases from J, with 8 bases between. The CDR3 is made up of 11 amino acids. Germline V gene data show CDR1 as SEHNR and CDR2 as FQNEAQ (reference sequence). This CDR3 is CASSSLLEAFF. The CDR3 coding sequence is TGTGCCAGCAGCTCTTTGCTCGAAGCTTTCTTT.

At least ten counts were recorded for this clonotype. This chain uses TRBV7-9 with TRBJ1-1; the D gene is possibly TRBD1 (5 bases). Trimming stripped 5 bases from V and 4 bases from J, with 11 bases between. Germline assignment: CDR1 SEHNR and CDR2 FQNEAQ (reference sequence). This CDR3 spans 13 amino acids. This CDR3 is CASSTNGGTEAFF. The CDR3 bases are TGTGCCAGCAGCACCAACGGGGGCACTGAAGCTTTCTTT.

This clonotype appeared many times. The chain is built from TRBV7-3 and TRBJ2-3; no clear D. With 3 bases removed from V and 2 bases from J, the gap between germline ends came to 6 bases. The CDR3 runs 13 residues. Germline values: CDR1 SGHTA, CDR2 FQGTGA. The CDR3 DNA is TGTGCCAGCAGCTTTACGCCCACAGATACGCAGTATTTT. Its translation: CASSFTPTDTQYF.

This clonotype was seen repeatedly, ten times or more. The rearrangement uses TRBV4-2 and TRBJ2-5; 10 nucleotides align to TRBD2. Germline lookup yields CDR1 LGHNA and CDR2 YNFKEQ. The CDR3 runs to 14 residues. Unmatched junction bases numbered 4, after V lost 4 bases and J lost 5 bases. CDR3 residues: CASSPSGSRETQYF. The CDR3 coding sequence is TGTGCCAGCAGCCCTAGCGGGAGTAGGGAGACCCAGTACTTC.

The V call is TRBV11-2, the J call TRBJ1-3; D unclear. With 4 bases removed from V and 0 bases from J, the gap between germline ends came to 16 bases. Germline V CDR1 and CDR2: SGHAT, FQNNGV. CDR3 size: 17 residues. CDR3 in amino acids: CASSSLVSRDSGNTIYF. The CDR3 DNA follows: TGTGCCAGCAGCTCCTTGGTGTCACGCGACTCTGGAAACACCATATATTTT.

This clonotype was observed at least ten times. This chain uses TRBV4-1 with TRBJ2-7; 7 bases agree with TRBD2. With V trimmed by 0 bases and J by 3 bases, 8 bases remained unmatched. The germline V gene encodes CDR1 MGHRA and CDR2 YSYEKL. CDR3 size: 16 residues. CDR3 protein: CASSQDSSGTVYEQYF. The CDR3 DNA is TGCGCCAGCAGCCAAGATTCCAGCGGGACGGTCTACGAGCAGTACTTC.

This clonotype was detected ten times or more. The chain is built from TRBV7-9 and TRBJ2-3; 14 bases match TRBD2. Germline-derived CDR1 and CDR2 are SEHNR and FQNEAQ (reference sequence). This CDR3 is built from 17 residues. V lost 3 bases and J lost 0; bases outside the gene matches: 2. This chain's CDR3 is CASSFRTSGGSTDTQYF. Written as DNA, the CDR3 is TGTGCCAGCAGCTTCCGGACTAGCGGGGGGAGCACAGATACGCAGTATTTT.

V and J are TRBV27 and TRBJ1-5; no firm D call. Trimming cost V 4 bases and J 2 bases, with 9 bases left between them. The CDR3 runs to 14 residues. CDR1 and CDR2 (germline): MNHEY, SMNVEV (reference sequence). The CDR3 protein is CASSSRPGNQPQHF. CDR3 coding DNA: TGTGCCAGCAGTTCACGCCCTGGCAATCAGCCCCAGCATTTT.

This clonotype was recorded only once. This chain joins TRBV28 and TRBJ2-5; D is unclear. CDR1 is MDHEN and CDR2 is SYDVKM in the germline V gene. The CDR3 spans 13 residues. The ends were cut back, 3 bases at V and 0 bases at J, with 5 bases in the middle. Here the CDR3 reads CASSFSYQETQYF. CDR3 DNA sequence: TGTGCCAGCAGTTTTTCGTACCAAGAGACCCAGTACTTC. The whole variable domain, filled in from reference TRBV28 and TRBJ2-5, reads DVKVTQSSRYLVKRTGEKVFLECVQDMDHENMFWYRQDPGLGLRLIYFSYDVKMKEKGDIPEGYSVSREKKERFSLILESASTNQTSMYLCASSFSYQETQYFGPGTRLLVL.

There are many counts of this clonotype. The V call is TRBV5-6, the J call TRBJ2-1; 10 nucleotides align to TRBD2. Germline V gene data show CDR1 as SGHDT and CDR2 as YYEEEE. The CDR3 is 18 residues long. Unmatched junction bases numbered 9, after V lost 0 bases and J lost 3 bases. As DNA, the CDR3 is TGTGCCAGCAGCTTGGGGCCCCTAGCGGGGGCTTACTACAATGAGCAGTTCTTC. Residues: CASSLGPLAGAYYNEQFF.

The chain links TRBV28 to TRBJ1-2, with D maybe TRBD1 (5 bases). Trimming took off 6 bases at V and 4 bases at J, with 9 bases between the two ends. CDR3 length: 12 amino acids. Germline CDR1 reads MDHEN; CDR2 reads SYDVKM. This chain's CDR3 is CASRLGGYGYTF. DNA for the CDR3: TGTGCCAGCAGGCTTGGGGGCTATGGCTACACCTTC.

The table lists this clonotype with a few counts. This chain joins TRBV6-5 and TRBJ1-6; 9 bases match TRBD1. Germline-derived CDR1 and CDR2 are MNHEY and SVGAGI. The CDR3 sequence is 14 residues long. The J segment lost 8 bases and the V segment lost 2 bases, leaving 1 base of the junction unmatched. In nucleotides, the CDR3 is TGTGCCAGCAGTTACAGGACAGGGGATTCACCCCTCCACTTT. The encoded protein is CASSYRTGDSPLHF.

Comment on this clonotype: A much bigger clone sits one base away, suggesting this may be a read error. The chain joins TRBV6-5 to TRBJ2-4; D call uncertain. CDR1 and CDR2 (germline): MNHEY, SVGAGI. Trimming cost V 8 bases and J 2 bases, with 16 bases left between them. The CDR3 sequence is 15 residues long. The CDR3 sequence: CASAPTTGSKNIQYF. DNA for the CDR3: TGTGCCAGCGCCCCAACTACCGGTTCCAAAAACATTCAGTACTTC.

V gene TRBV29-1 combines with J gene TRBJ2-1, with D possibly TRBD1 on 5 matching bases. This CDR3 has 13 amino acids. Germline loops: CDR1 SQVTM, CDR2 ANQGSEA. Between the trimmed V and J ends, which lost 1 base and 2 bases, there was a span of 6 bases. CDR3 region: CSVEGTPYNEQFF. The CDR3 DNA follows: TGCAGCGTTGAAGGGACACCCTACAATGAGCAGTTCTTC.

There are many counts of this clonotype. The rearrangement links TRBV12-3 or TRBV12-4 to TRBJ2-7; D is undetermined. The CDR3 runs 15 residues. V lost 7 bases and J lost 0, with 16 bases in between. CDR3 sequence (DNA): TGTGCCAGCACCATCGCCCCGACGGGCTCCTACGAGCAGTACTTC. Translated, it gives CASTIAPTGSYEQYF.

This clonotype was counted at least ten times. This sequence joins TRBV5-1 and TRBJ2-7; tentatively, D is TRBD2 (6 bases). In germline, CDR1 is SGHRS, CDR2 YFSETQ. The length of the CDR3 is 13 residues. Trimming removed 4 bases at V and 6 bases at J, with 14 bases between. The DNA of the CDR3 is TGCGCCAGCAGCCCCCCGGAGGGAGGCGAGCAGTACTTC. Translation: CASSPPEGGEQYF.

In this sample, this clonotype turned up a few times. The chain has TRBV7-2 and TRBJ1-5; maybe TRBD1 (6 bases). This CDR3 has 14 amino acids. V lost 5 bases and J 3 bases, leaving 11 bases between the germline ends. Germline CDR1 is SGHTA and CDR2 is FQGNSA. The CDR3 coding sequence is TGTGCCAGCAGCCAGGACAGTTCCAATCAGCCCCAGCATTTT. This sequence encodes CASSQDSSNQPQHF.

This clonotype was recorded many times. In DNA form, the CDR3 reads TGTGCCACCAGAGGGACTAGCGGGAATTCCGATGAGCAGTTCTTC. Amino acid sequence: CATRGTSGNSDEQFF. The V call is TRBV24-1, the J call TRBJ2-1; 13 nucleotides align to TRBD2. The CDR3 sequence is 15 residues long. Germline trimming cut 7 bases from V and 8 bases from J; bases unmatched to any gene: 7. CDR1 is KGHDR and CDR2 is SFDVKD in the germline V gene.

This clonotype has a count of ten or more. The chain joins TRBV28 to TRBJ1-2, with TRBD1 identical over 10 bases. Germline CDR1 is MDHEN and CDR2 is SYDVKM. V lost 5 bases and J lost 4; bases outside the gene matches: 4. The CDR3 has 14 residues. CDR3 DNA: TGTGCCAGCAGTATGACAGGGGGCGGCTATGGCTACACCTTC. As protein: CASSMTGGGYGYTF.

This clonotype was picked up one time. The chain is built from TRBV5-1 and TRBJ1-1; D is possibly TRBD1 (5 bases). Per the germline V gene, CDR1 is SGHRS and CDR2 is YFSETQ. This CDR3 contains 14 residues. The V and J ends lost 0 bases and 4 bases respectively, with 10 bases between them. CDR3 DNA sequence: TGCGCCAGCAGCTTGGCCTCAGGGAGCACTGAAGCTTTCTTT. The encoded protein is CASSLASGSTEAFF.

This clonotype has ten or more counts. V and J are TRBV19 and TRBJ1-5; no clear D. The CDR3 is 13 residues long. Between the trimmed V and J ends, which lost 2 bases and 9 bases, there was a span of 11 bases. Germline CDR1 reads LNHDA; CDR2 reads SQIVND (reference sequence). For the CDR3, the DNA is TGTGCCAGTAGTATAATGTTTGGTCCGCCCCAGCATTTT. This translates into CASSIMFGPPQHF.

This clonotype has ten or more counts. The V gene is TRBV29-1, the J gene TRBJ2-5, with 12 bases lining up with TRBD1. Per the germline V gene, CDR1 is SQVTM and CDR2 is ANQGSEA. The CDR3 contains 17 residues. With 1 base clipped from V and 1 base from J, the junction kept 7 bases outside the gene matches. The chain's CDR3 is CSVEGDRGRLPQETQYF. CDR3 coding DNA: TGCAGCGTTGAAGGGGACAGGGGGCGCCTTCCCCAAGAGACCCAGTACTTC.

On this clonotype: A read error is possible here, since a much larger clone lies one base away. The gene calls are TRBV11-3 and TRBJ2-3, with D possibly being TRBD2 (6 bases). The CDR3 is 16 residues long. Germline CDR1 reads SGHNT; CDR2 reads YENEEA. CDR3 sequence (DNA): TGTGCCAGCATCTTAGGGCCGGGAGCTAGCACAGATACGCAGTATTTT. It translates to CASILGPGASTDTQYF.

This chain links TRBV10-3 with TRBJ2-1; D may match TRBD1 or TRBD2 (5 bases each). This CDR3 contains 13 residues. The germline V and J ends were trimmed by 6 bases and 8 bases, with 14 bases remaining between them. The V gene's germline CDR1 is ENHRY and CDR2 SYGVKD. For the CDR3, the DNA is TGTGCCATCAGCGGGAAGGGGAAGGATGAGCAGTTCTTC. Translating gives CAISGKGKDEQFF.

This clonotype was detected ten times or more. This sequence joins TRBV25-1 and TRBJ2-7, with TRBD1 identical over 7 bases. With 2 bases clipped from V and 2 bases from J, the junction kept 3 bases outside the gene matches. This CDR3 spans 14 amino acids. Per the germline V gene, CDR1 is MGHDK and CDR2 is SYGVNS. In DNA form, the CDR3 reads TGTGCCAGCAGTGAACCAGGACAGGCCTACGAGCAGTACTTC. Translation gives CASSEPGQAYEQYF.

This clonotype has at least ten counts. This chain uses TRBV27 with TRBJ1-6; 7 bases align to TRBD1. The length of the CDR3 is 18 residues. The germline gives CDR1 MNHEY, CDR2 SMNVEV (reference sequence). Trimming removed 6 bases from V and 1 base from J; junction bases left unmatched: 12. CDR3 loop: CASRNRGTIGSYNSPLHF. The CDR3 coding sequence is TGTGCCAGCAGAAACAGGGGAACGATCGGGTCCTATAATTCACCCCTCCACTTT.

Many counts were recorded for this clonotype. The V gene is TRBV5-6, the J gene TRBJ2-5; no clear D gene. Trimming pared 0 bases from V and 7 bases from J, leaving 7 bases between. The CDR3 spans 12 residues. CDR1 is SGHDT, CDR2 YYEEEE, per germline. Written as DNA, the CDR3 is TGTGCCAGCAGCTTGGACGGGTTGACCCAGTACTTC. Encoded protein: CASSLDGLTQYF.

The chain combines TRBV18 with TRBJ1-1; D call uncertain. Per germline, CDR1 KGHSH and CDR2 LQKENI. The ends were cut back, 3 bases at V and 6 bases at J, with 11 bases in the middle. The CDR3 spans 13 residues. DNA of the CDR3: TGTGCCAGCTCACCCCGAGATGGGGCTGAAGCTTTCTTT. Encoded protein: CASSPRDGAEAFF.